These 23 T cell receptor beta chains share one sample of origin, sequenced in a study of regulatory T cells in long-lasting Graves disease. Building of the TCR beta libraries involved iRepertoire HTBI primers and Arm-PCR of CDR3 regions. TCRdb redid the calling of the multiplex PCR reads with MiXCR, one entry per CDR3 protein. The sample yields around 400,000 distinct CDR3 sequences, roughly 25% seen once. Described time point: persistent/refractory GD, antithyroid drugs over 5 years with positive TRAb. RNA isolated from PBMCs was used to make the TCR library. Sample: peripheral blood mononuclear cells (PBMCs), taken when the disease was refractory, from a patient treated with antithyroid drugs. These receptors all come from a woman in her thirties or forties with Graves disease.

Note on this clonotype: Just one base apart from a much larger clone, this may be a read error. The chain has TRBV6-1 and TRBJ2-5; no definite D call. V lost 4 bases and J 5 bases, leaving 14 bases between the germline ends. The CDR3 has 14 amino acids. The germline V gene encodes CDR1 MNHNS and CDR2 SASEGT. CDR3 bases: TGTGCCAGCAGTGTCGGCGTCGTCCATGAGACCCAGTACTTC. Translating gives CASSVGVVHETQYF.

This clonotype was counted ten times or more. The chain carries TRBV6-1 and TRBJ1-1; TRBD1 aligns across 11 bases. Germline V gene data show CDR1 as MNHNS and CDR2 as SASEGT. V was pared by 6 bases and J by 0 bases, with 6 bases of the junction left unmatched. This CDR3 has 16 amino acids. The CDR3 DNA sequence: TGTGCCAGCAGGGACAGGGGGCCCTCCATGAACACTGAAGCTTTCTTT. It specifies CASRDRGPSMNTEAFF.

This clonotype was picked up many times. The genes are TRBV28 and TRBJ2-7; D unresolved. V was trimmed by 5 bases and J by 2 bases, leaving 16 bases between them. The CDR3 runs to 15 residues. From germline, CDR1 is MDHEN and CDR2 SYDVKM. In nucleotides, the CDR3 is TGTGCCAGCAGTCCCCCAGGTTCACGGACCTACGAGCAGTACTTC. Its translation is CASSPPGSRTYEQYF.

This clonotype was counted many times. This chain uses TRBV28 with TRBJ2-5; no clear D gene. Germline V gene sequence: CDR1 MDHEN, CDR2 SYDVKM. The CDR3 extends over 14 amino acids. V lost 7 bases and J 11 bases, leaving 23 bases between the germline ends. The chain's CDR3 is CASNTPGVPPLQYF. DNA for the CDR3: TGTGCCAGCAACACGCCCGGTGTCCCCCCACTTCAGTACTTC.

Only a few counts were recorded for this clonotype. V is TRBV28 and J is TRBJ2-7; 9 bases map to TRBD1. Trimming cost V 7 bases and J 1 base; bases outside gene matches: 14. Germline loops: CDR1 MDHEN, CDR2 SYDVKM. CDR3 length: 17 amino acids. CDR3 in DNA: TGTGCCAGCACCTCCCTTTCTGGACAGGGGTGGTCCTACGAGCAGTACTTC. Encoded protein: CASTSLSGQGWSYEQYF.

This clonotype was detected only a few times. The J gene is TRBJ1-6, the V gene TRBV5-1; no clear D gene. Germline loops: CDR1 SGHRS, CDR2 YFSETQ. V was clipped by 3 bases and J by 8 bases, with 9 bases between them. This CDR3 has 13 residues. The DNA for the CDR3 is TGCGCCAGCAGCTCGGGTCTGGATTCACCCCTCCACTTT. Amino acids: CASSSGLDSPLHF.

For the CDR3, the DNA is TGTGCCAGCAGCGTAGGACGGGGTGCGGACATTCAGTACTTC. The encoded protein is CASSVGRGADIQYF. This sequence joins TRBV9 and TRBJ2-4; tentatively, D is TRBD2 (5 bases). The CDR3 is 14 amino acids. Looked up from germline, CDR1 is SGDLS and CDR2 is YYNGEE. Trimming cost V 0 bases and J 8 bases, with 12 bases left between them.

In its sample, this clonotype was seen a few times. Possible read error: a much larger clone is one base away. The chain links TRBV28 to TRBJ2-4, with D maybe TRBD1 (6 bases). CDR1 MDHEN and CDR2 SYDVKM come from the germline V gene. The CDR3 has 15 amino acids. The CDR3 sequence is CASSFWQGTKTIQYF. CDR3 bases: TGTGCCAGCAGTTTTTGGCAGGGGACAAAAACCATTCAGTACTTC.

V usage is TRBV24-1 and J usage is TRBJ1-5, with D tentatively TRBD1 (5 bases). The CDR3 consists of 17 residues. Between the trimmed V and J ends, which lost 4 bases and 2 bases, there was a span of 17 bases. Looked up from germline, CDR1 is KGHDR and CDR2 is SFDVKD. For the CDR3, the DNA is TGTGCCACCAGTGACGGGACCTTTCTACGAGGCAATCAGCCCCAGCATTTT. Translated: CATSDGTFLRGNQPQHF.

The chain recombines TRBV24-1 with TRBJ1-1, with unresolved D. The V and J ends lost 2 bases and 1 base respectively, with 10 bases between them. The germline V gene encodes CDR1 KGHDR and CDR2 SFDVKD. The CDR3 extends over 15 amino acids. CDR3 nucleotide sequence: TGTGCCACCAGTGATTCCCGGACGGGGAACACTGAAGCTTTCTTT. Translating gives CATSDSRTGNTEAFF.

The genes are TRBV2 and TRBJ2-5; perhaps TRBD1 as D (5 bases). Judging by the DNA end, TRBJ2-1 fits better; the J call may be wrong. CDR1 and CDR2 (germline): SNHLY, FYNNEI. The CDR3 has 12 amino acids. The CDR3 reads CARLTRGGEQFF. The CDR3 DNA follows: TGTGCCAGACTGACAAGGGGCGGTGAGCAGTTCTTC.

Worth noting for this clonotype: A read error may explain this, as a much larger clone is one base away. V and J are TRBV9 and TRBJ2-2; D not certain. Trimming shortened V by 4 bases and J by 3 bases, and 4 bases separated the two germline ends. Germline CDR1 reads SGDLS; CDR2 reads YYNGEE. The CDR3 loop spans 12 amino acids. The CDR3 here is CASSPHTGELFF. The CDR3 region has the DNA TGTGCCAGCAGCCCTCACACCGGGGAGCTGTTTTTT.

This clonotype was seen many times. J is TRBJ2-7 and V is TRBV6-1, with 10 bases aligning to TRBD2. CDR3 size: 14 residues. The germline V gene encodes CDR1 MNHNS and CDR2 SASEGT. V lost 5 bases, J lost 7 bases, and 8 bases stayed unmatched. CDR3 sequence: CASSSTSGMGEQYF. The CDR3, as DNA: TGTGCCAGCAGTAGTACTAGCGGGATGGGTGAGCAGTACTTC.

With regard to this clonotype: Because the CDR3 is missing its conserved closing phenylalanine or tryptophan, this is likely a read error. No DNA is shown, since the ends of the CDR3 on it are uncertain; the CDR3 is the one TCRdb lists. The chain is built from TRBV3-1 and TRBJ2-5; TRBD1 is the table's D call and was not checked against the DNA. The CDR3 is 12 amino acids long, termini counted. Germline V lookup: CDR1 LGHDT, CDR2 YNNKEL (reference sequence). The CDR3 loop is CASSQIRGTTLL.

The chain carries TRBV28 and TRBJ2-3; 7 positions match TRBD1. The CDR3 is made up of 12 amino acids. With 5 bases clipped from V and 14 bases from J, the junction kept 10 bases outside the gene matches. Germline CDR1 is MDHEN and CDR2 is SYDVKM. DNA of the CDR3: TGTGCCAGCAGTAGCGACAGGGCCCCGACGTATTTT. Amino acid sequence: CASSSDRAPTYF.

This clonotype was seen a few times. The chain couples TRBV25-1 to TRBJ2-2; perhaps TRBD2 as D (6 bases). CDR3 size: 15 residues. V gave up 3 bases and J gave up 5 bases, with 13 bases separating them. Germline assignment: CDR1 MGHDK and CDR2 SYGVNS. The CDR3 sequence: CASSERGTLTGELFF. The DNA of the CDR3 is TGTGCCAGCAGTGAGCGGGGTACCCTGACCGGGGAGCTGTTTTTT.

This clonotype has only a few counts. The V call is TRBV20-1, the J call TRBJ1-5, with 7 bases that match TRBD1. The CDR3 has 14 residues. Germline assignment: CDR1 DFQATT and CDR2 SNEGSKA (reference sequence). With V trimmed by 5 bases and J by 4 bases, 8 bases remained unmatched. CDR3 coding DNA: TGCAGTGCTTTGCCGGGACAGTTTAATCAGCCCCAGCATTTT. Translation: CSALPGQFNQPQHF.

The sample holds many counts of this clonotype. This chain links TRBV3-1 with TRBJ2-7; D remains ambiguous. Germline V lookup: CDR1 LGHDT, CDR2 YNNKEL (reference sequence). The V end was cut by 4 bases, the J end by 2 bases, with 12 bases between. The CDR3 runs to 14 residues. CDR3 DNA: TGTGCCAGCAGCCGATTAGGAGCTGCCTACGAGCAGTACTTC. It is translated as CASSRLGAAYEQYF.

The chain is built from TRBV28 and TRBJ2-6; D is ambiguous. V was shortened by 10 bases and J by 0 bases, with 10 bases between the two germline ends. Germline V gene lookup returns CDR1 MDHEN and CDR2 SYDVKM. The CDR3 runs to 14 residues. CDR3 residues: CATLFSSGANVLTF. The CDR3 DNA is TGTGCCACCTTATTCAGCTCTGGGGCCAACGTCCTGACTTTC. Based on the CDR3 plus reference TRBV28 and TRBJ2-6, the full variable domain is DVKVTQSSRYLVKRTGEKVFLECVQDMDHENMFWYRQDPGLGLRLIYFSYDVKMKEKGDIPEGYSVSREKKERFSLILESASTNQTSMYLCATLFSSGANVLTFGAGSRLTVL.

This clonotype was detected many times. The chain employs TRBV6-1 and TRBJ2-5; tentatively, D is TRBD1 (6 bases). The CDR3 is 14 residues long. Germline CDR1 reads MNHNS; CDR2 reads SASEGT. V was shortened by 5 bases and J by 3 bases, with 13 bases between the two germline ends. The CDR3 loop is CASSPWTAEETQYF. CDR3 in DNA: TGTGCCAGCAGTCCCTGGACAGCCGAAGAGACCCAGTACTTC.

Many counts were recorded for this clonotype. Here the CDR3 reads CASKQSRGGYEQYF. The DNA for the CDR3 is TGTGCCAGCAAGCAATCCAGGGGAGGCTACGAGCAGTACTTC. The chain joins TRBV2 to TRBJ2-7; D is tentatively TRBD1 or TRBD2 (6 bases each). Germline CDR1 reads SNHLY; CDR2 reads FYNNEI. CDR3 length equals 14 residues. The ends were cut back, 7 bases at V and 3 bases at J, with 16 bases in the middle.

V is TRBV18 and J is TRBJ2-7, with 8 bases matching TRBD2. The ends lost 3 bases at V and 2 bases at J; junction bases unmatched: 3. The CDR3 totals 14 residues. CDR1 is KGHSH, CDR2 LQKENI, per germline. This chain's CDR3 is CASSPTLAAYEQYF. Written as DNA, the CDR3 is TGTGCCAGCTCACCTACACTAGCGGCCTACGAGCAGTACTTC.

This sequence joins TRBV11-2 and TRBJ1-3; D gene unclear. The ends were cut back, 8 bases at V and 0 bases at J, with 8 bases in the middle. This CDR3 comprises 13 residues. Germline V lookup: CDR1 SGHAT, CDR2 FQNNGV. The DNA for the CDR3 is TGTGCCAGCCGAGCCCTCTCTGGAAACACCATATATTTT. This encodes CASRALSGNTIYF.